This T cell receptor beta chain was documented in a study of blood T cell repertoires in COVID-19. About the study: Sources were T cells, B-cell-depleted T cells, or PBMCs; the material itself was cDNA or gDNA.

The CDR3 contains 14 residues. Per the germline V gene, CDR1 is LGHNA and CDR2 is YNFKEQ. The method was immunoSEQ multiplex PCR; TCRdb's version includes in-frame clones alone and lacks a portion of them. Of about 110,000 clones in the sample, 76% were seen once. With respect to this clone: Sequence at one end of the junction differs from germline and may be a read error.

The clonotype originates from a man aged 80 or over with COVID-19, enrolled during active disease. Sample: peripheral blood. V usage is TRBV4-2 and J usage is TRBJ2-7; D is possibly TRBD1 (5 bases). The CDR3 here is CASSQGTLGVRSHF. The CDR3 DNA follows: TGTGCCAGCAGCCAAGGGACATTAGGGGTTCGCTCCCACTTC.